The 13 T cell receptor beta chains below come from one sample, sequenced in a study of blood T cell repertoires in COVID-19. Repertoires were generated with immunoSEQ multiplex PCR, while TCRdb's copy carries only in-frame clones and drops some. The sample lists 53,000 or so clones; roughly nine tenths were seen once. The sequenced sample consisted of peripheral blood. The receptors shown here come from a human donor in a cohort sampled during active COVID-19.

The chain joins TRBV3-1 (or the pseudogene TRBV3-2) to TRBJ2-7; D not certain. Per the germline V gene, CDR1 is LGHDT and CDR2 is YNNKEL (reference sequence). The CDR3 extends over 18 amino acids. Trimming cost V 2 bases and J 2 bases, with 22 bases left between them. In nucleotides, the CDR3 is TGTGCCAGCAGCCAACCTTCGGGTCTCATCCGCCTCCCCTACGAGCAGTACGTC. Residues: CASSQPSGLIRLPYEQYV.

This clone was observed once. The DNA for the CDR3 is TGCGCCAGCAGCCTACTGACTAGCGGGAAATCATCTGGGGCCAACGTCCTGACTTTC. This sequence encodes CASSLLTSGKSSGANVLTF. This chain connects TRBV5-1 to TRBJ2-6; TRBD2 matches at 11 bases. V lost 4 bases to trimming and J lost 1 base; unmatched junction nucleotides: 10. This CDR3 has 19 residues. CDR1 and CDR2 from the germline V gene are SGHRS and YFSETQ.

CDR3 sequence (DNA): TGTGCCTGGAGTGTACAAGATTATCCCCAGCATTTT. This sequence encodes CAWSVQDYPQHF. V usage is TRBV30 and J usage is TRBJ1-5, with unresolved D. Germline V gene data show CDR1 as GTSNPN and CDR2 as SVGIG (reference sequence). Trimming cost V 0 bases and J 10 bases, with 10 bases left between them. This CDR3 has 12 residues.

The chain employs TRBV6-4 and TRBJ2-1; a possible D gene is TRBD1 (5 bases). V gave up 8 bases and J gave up 4 bases, with 12 bases separating them. The CDR3 loop spans 13 amino acids. Germline V lookup: CDR1 MRHNA, CDR2 SNTAGT. The CDR3 coding sequence is TGTGCCAGCGACAGACTTGGGTACAATGAGCAGTTCTTC. Protein: CASDRLGYNEQFF.

The chain recombines TRBV11-2 with TRBJ2-3; TRBD1 agrees at 8 bases. V trimming: 6 bases; J trimming: 3 bases; junction bases outside the gene matches: 8. This CDR3 is 15 amino acids long. Per germline, CDR1 SGHAT and CDR2 FQNNGV. CDR3 protein: CASRPSGTGTDTQYF. The DNA of the CDR3 is TGTGCCAGCAGACCATCCGGGACAGGTACAGATACGCAGTATTTT.

This clone came up once. This chain joins TRBV30 and TRBJ2-1, with 8 nucleotides matching TRBD2. Germline CDR1 is GTSNPN and CDR2 is SVGIG (reference sequence). The V and J ends lost 2 bases and 4 bases, in that order; junction bases with no gene match: 1. This CDR3 spans 13 amino acids. As DNA, the CDR3 is TGTGCCTGGAGTAGCGGGAGATACAATGAGCAGTTCTTC. As protein: CAWSSGRYNEQFF.

The chain recombines TRBV15 with TRBJ1-1; a weak D match, TRBD1 (5 bases). CDR3 size: 18 residues. Deletions cut 0 bases from V and 1 base from J, with 18 bases between. Germline V gene lookup returns CDR1 LNHNV and CDR2 YYDKDF (reference sequence). The CDR3 coding sequence is TGTGCCACCAGCAGAGATAAAGGTCGGAGACAGTCGAACACTGAAGCTTTCTTT. Amino acids: CATSRDKGRRQSNTEAFF.

This chain connects TRBV20-1 to TRBJ2-7; D remains ambiguous. This CDR3 is built from 16 residues. CDR1 is DFQATT, CDR2 SNEGSKA, per germline (reference sequence). The ends were cut back, 3 bases at V and 0 bases at J, with 18 bases in the middle. The CDR3 DNA follows: TGCAGTGCTAGTGGTTCGCCTCGATCTAGCTCCTACGAGCAGTACTTC. Amino acids: CSASGSPRSSSYEQYF.

V gene TRBV5-6 combines with J gene TRBJ1-4, with a tentative D call TRBD1 (6 bases). The V gene lost 4 bases and the J gene lost 5 bases, with 21 bases spanning the gap. The CDR3 length is 17 residues. The germline gives CDR1 SGHDT, CDR2 YYEEEE. The CDR3 protein is CASSLGSRGSLNEKLFF. CDR3 DNA sequence: TGTGCCAGCAGCCTTGGGAGTAGGGGGAGTTTGAATGAAAAACTGTTTTTT.

The rearrangement links TRBV3-1 (or the pseudogene TRBV3-2) to TRBJ2-1, with D perhaps TRBD1 (6 bases). Germline V lookup: CDR1 LGHDT, CDR2 YNNKEL (reference sequence). V dropped 1 base and J dropped 7 bases, with 20 bases sitting between them. The CDR3 is 17 residues long. The CDR3 here is CASSQGMAGEGDNEQFF. The CDR3 DNA follows: TGTGCCAGCAGCCAAGGGATGGCCGGAGAGGGGGATAATGAGCAGTTCTTC.

The chain links TRBV11-2 to TRBJ2-3; no definite D call. This CDR3 has 12 residues. The V end was cut by 5 bases, the J end by 6 bases, with 9 bases between. CDR1 and CDR2 (germline): SGHAT, FQNNGV. The DNA of the CDR3 is TGTGCCAGCAGCATAGTCGGTGATACGCAGTATTTT. Residues: CASSIVGDTQYF.

This chain connects TRBV6-6 to TRBJ2-1; 11 nucleotides line up with TRBD2. V lost 8 bases, J lost 4 bases, and 7 bases stayed unmatched. Germline CDR1 MNHNY, CDR2 SVGAGI (reference sequence). CDR3 size: 15 residues. CDR3 in amino acids: CASGRGTSGYNEQFF. In DNA, the CDR3 is TGTGCCAGCGGACGCGGGACTAGCGGATACAATGAGCAGTTCTTC.

The chain employs TRBV7-3 and TRBJ2-1; TRBD1 agrees at 7 bases. From germline, CDR1 is SGHTA and CDR2 FQGTGA. Germline trimming cut 1 base from V and 4 bases from J; bases unmatched to any gene: 7. This CDR3 region has 16 residues. The CDR3 is CASSLKGRGLYNEQFF. Here the CDR3 DNA reads TGTGCCAGCAGCTTAAAGGGCAGGGGGTTATACAATGAGCAGTTCTTC.